This T cell receptor (beta chain) derives from a study of Tregs in tolerant kidney transplant recipients. Details on this clone: The antigen is undetermined.

Thawed PBMCs were FACS-sorted into unstimulated CD4+CD25+CD127- regulatory T cells, CD4+CD25- non-regulatory cells, CD4 and CD8 cells. Data came from immunoSEQ multiplex PCR; TCRdb stores just in-frame clones and leaves some out. The sample records about 94,000 clones, 80% to 95% being singletons. Notes on the study in general: Biological reproducibility was not directly addressed, but technical replication error appeared minimal. Few patients were studied, so findings need validation in larger groups.

The TCR comes from a human donor who received a combined kidney and bone marrow transplant. The input for sequencing was CD4+ T cells from blood, taken before the transplant.

The chain's CDR3 is CTSSQDLETSGSRFHEQYF. CDR3 sequence (DNA): TGCACCAGCAGCCAAGATTTGGAGACTAGCGGGAGTCGATTCCACGAGCAGTACTTC. V usage is TRBV1 and J usage is TRBJ2-7; the table calls TRBD2, which could not be checked here. TRBV1 is termed a pseudogene. The CDR3 length is 19 residues.